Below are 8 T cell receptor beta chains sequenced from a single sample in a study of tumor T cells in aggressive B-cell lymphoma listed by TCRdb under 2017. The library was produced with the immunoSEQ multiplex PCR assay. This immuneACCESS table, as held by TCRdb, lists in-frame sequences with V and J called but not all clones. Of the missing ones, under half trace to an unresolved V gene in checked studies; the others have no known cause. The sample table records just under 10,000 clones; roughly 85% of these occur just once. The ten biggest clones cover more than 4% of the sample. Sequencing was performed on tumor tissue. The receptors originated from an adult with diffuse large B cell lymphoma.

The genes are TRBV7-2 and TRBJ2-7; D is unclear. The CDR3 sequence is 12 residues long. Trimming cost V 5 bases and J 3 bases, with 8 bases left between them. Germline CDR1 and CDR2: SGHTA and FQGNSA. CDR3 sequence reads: CASSDDNYEQYF. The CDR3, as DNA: TGTGCCAGCAGCGACGACAACTACGAGCAGTACTTC.

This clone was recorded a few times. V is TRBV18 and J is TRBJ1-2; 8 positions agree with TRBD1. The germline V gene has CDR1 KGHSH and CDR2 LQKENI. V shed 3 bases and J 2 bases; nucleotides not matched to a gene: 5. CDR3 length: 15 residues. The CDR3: CASSPDRGWNYGYTF. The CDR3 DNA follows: TGTGCCAGCTCACCTGACAGGGGTTGGAACTATGGCTACACCTTC.

The CDR3 DNA is TGCGCCAGCAGCCAGATAGCTGGAAGCTCCTACGAGCAGTACTTC. It yields the protein CASSQIAGSSYEQYF. The chain carries TRBV4-3 and TRBJ2-7; D remains unclear. V was trimmed by 3 bases and J by 0 bases, leaving 12 bases between them. Germline V gene data show CDR1 as LGHNA and CDR2 as YSLEER. This CDR3 has 15 amino acids.

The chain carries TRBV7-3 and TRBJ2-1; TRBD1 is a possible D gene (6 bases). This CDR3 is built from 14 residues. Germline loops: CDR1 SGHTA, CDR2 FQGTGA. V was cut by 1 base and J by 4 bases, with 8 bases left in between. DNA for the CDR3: TGTGCCAGCAGCTTAAACGGACAGTACAATGAGCAGTTCTTC. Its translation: CASSLNGQYNEQFF.

The CDR3 coding sequence is TGTGCCATCAGTGAAGGTCTACCGGGGGGAGAGACCCAGTACTTC. Translation: CAISEGLPGGETQYF. This chain links TRBV10-3 with TRBJ2-5; TRBD2 matches 7 bases. The V gene's germline CDR1 is ENHRY and CDR2 SYGVKD. CDR3 length: 15 amino acids. V trimming: 3 bases; J trimming: 4 bases; junction bases outside the gene matches: 8.

The CDR3 protein is CASSHILTRGGYNEQFF. The CDR3 coding sequence is TGTGCCAGCAGCCATATCCTCACGCGGGGAGGGTACAATGAGCAGTTCTTC. The chain couples TRBV11-2 to TRBJ2-1; 7 positions agree with TRBD2. CDR3 length equals 17 residues. Germline V gene data show CDR1 as SGHAT and CDR2 as FQNNGV. V gave up 5 bases and J gave up 4 bases; unmatched junction bases: 14.

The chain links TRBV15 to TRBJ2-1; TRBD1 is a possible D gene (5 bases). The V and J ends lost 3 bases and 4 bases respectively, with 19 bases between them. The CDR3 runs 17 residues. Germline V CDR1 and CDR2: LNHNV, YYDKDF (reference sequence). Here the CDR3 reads CATSRGGADPKYNEQFF. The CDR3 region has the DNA TGTGCCACCAGCAGGGGTGGGGCCGACCCCAAATACAATGAGCAGTTCTTC.

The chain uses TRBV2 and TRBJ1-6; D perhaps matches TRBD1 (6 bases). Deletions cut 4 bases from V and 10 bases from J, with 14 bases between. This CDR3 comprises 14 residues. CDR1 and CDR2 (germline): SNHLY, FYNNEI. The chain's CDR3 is CASSGEGVGSPLHF. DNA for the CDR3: TGTGCCAGCAGTGGTGAGGGGGTGGGGTCACCCCTCCACTTT.